Included here is one T cell receptor (beta chain) sequence, with context. The entry originates in a study of T cells in localized non-small cell lung cancer. The CDR3 is made up of 15 amino acids. V was clipped by 5 bases and J by 2 bases; unmatched bases: 9. From germline, CDR1 is SEHNR and CDR2 FQNEAQ (reference sequence). Sequencing was performed with immunoSEQ multiplex PCR; in TCRdb, only in-frame clones are kept and a portion is missing. The sample has some 53,000 clones; around 86% are singletons. The V call is TRBV7-9, the J call TRBJ2-7; 7 bases line up with TRBD2. The source is a male donor at least 60 years old with stage III squamous cell lung carcinoma. The source material was peripheral blood, sampled before any cancer treatment. The CDR3 DNA follows: TGTGCCAGCAGCGACAGCGGGGCCCTGCCCTACGAGCAGTACTTC. It encodes CASSDSGALPYEQYF.